A single sample gave rise to the 10 T cell receptor beta chains below, sequenced in a study of blood T cell repertoires in COVID-19. Sequenced by immunoSEQ multiplex PCR; TCRdb stores in-frame clones only, minus some. This sample has about 170,000 clones, with about 83% found just once. The sequencing input was peripheral blood. The origin of the receptors is a woman aged 80 or over with acute or convalescent COVID-19.

This chain links TRBV5-6 with TRBJ2-7; 10 bases agree with TRBD1. This CDR3 is 15 amino acids long. The trim removed 7 bases at V and 4 bases at J, leaving 11 bases unmatched. CDR1 and CDR2 from the germline V gene are SGHDT and YYEEEE. The CDR3 sequence is CASRRGGTGAYEQYF. The CDR3 DNA follows: TGTGCCAGCCGCCGAGGAGGGACAGGGGCTTACGAGCAGTACTTC.

This clone showed up just once. The V gene is TRBV29-1, the J gene TRBJ2-7; possibly TRBD2 for D (6 bases). The V end lost 1 base, the J end lost 6 bases, and 10 bases lay between the germline ends. Germline V CDR1 and CDR2: SQVTM, ANQGSEA. This CDR3 is 12 amino acids long. CDR3 protein: CSVEGGGFEQYF. In DNA, the CDR3 is TGCAGCGTTGAAGGTGGGGGGTTCGAGCAGTACTTC.

This chain joins TRBV19 and TRBJ1-1; D perhaps matches TRBD1 (6 bases). In germline, CDR1 is LNHDA, CDR2 SQIVND (reference sequence). The CDR3 is made up of 15 amino acids. With 4 bases removed from V and 0 bases from J, the gap between germline ends came to 12 bases. The DNA for the CDR3 is TGTGCCAGTAGTAAAATGGACAGCATGAACACTGAAGCTTTCTTT. This sequence encodes CASSKMDSMNTEAFF.

The J gene is TRBJ1-5, the V gene TRBV9, with 7 bases identical to TRBD1. V lost 3 bases and J lost 0; bases outside the gene matches: 12. The germline CDR1 and CDR2 sequences are SGDLS and YYNGEE. This CDR3 spans 18 amino acids. CDR3: CASSDEVRDSYSNQPQHF. DNA of the CDR3: TGTGCCAGCAGCGACGAGGTCCGGGACAGTTATAGCAATCAGCCCCAGCATTTT.

The rearrangement joins TRBV5-1 to TRBJ1-2, with a weak D call TRBD1 (6 bases). The V gene's germline CDR1 is SGHRS and CDR2 YFSETQ. Trimming pared 2 bases from V and 6 bases from J, leaving 26 bases between. The CDR3 is made up of 18 amino acids. The CDR3 sequence: CASSFTVGRGGRRDGYTF. The CDR3 DNA reads TGCGCCAGCAGCTTTACCGTAGGACGTGGGGGCCGCAGGGATGGCTACACCTTC.

The chain joins TRBV23-1 to TRBJ1-1; 7 bases align to TRBD1. TRBV23-1 qualifies as an ORF whose function is uncertain. The CDR3 length is 19 residues. Trimming removed 0 bases from V and 5 bases from J; junction bases left unmatched: 18. The DNA of the CDR3 is TGCGCCAGCAGTCAATCGGGCCTGCTCGTTACAGGGGAGTGGACTGAAGCTTTCTTT. Translating gives CASSQSGLLVTGEWTEAFF.

The sample holds one count of this clone. The CDR3 DNA follows: TGTGCCAGCAGCCTACCGGGTGGGGAGACGATGAACACTGAAGCTTTCTTT. Its translation is CASSLPGGETMNTEAFF. The genes are TRBV7-2 and TRBJ1-1; no definite D call. CDR3 length equals 17 residues. Germline CDR1 and CDR2: SGHTA and FQGNSA. Trimming stripped 5 bases from V and 0 bases from J, with 19 bases between. Full variable domain (remainder filled in from reference TRBV7-2 and TRBJ1-1): GAGVSQSPSNKVTEKGKDVELRCDPISGHTALYWYRQSLGQGLEFLIYFQGNSAPDKSGLPSDRFSAERTGGSVSTLTIQRTQQEDSAVYLCASSLPGGETMNTEAFFGQGTRLTVV.

The V and J genes are TRBV4-1 and TRBJ2-1; the D gene is possibly TRBD1 (5 bases). Looked up from germline, CDR1 is MGHRA and CDR2 is YSYEKL. V was trimmed by 1 base and J by 7 bases, leaving 14 bases between them. This CDR3 is 15 amino acids long. The CDR3 here is CASSQGGGKRNEQFF. As DNA, the CDR3 is TGCGCCAGCAGCCAAGGGGGCGGCAAGAGGAATGAGCAGTTCTTC.

The chain combines TRBV19 with TRBJ2-2; TRBD2 is a possible D gene (6 bases). This CDR3 contains 15 residues. The germline V gene has CDR1 LNHDA and CDR2 SQIVND (reference sequence). V was shortened by 5 bases and J by 5 bases, with 15 bases between the two germline ends. The CDR3 nucleotides read TGTGCCAGTAGTTTTAGCTCGGGGGTTACCGGGGAGCTGTTTTTT. Translation: CASSFSSGVTGELFF.

This clone occurred a few times. The gene calls are TRBV19 and TRBJ1-1, with D hard to call. This CDR3 has 11 amino acids. Trimming removed 7 bases at V and 5 bases at J, with 8 bases between. CDR1 is LNHDA, CDR2 SQIVND, per germline (reference sequence). The CDR3 nucleotides are TGTGCCAGTATTTGGAGAACTGAAGCTTTCTTT. Translation: CASIWRTEAFF.